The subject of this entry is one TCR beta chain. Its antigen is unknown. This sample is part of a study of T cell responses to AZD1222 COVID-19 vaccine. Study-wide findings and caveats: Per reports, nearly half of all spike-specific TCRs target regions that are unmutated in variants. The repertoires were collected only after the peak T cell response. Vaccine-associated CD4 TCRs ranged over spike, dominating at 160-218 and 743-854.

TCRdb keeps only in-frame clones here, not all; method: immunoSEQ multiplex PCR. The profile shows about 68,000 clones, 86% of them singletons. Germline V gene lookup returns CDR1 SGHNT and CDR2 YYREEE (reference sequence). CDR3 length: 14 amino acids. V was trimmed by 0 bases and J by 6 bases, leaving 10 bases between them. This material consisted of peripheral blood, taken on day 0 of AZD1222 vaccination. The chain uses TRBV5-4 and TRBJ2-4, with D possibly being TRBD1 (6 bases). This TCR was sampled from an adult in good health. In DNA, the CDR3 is TGTGCCAGCAGCTTGGGACAGGCATTAAACATTCAGTACTTC. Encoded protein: CASSLGQALNIQYF.